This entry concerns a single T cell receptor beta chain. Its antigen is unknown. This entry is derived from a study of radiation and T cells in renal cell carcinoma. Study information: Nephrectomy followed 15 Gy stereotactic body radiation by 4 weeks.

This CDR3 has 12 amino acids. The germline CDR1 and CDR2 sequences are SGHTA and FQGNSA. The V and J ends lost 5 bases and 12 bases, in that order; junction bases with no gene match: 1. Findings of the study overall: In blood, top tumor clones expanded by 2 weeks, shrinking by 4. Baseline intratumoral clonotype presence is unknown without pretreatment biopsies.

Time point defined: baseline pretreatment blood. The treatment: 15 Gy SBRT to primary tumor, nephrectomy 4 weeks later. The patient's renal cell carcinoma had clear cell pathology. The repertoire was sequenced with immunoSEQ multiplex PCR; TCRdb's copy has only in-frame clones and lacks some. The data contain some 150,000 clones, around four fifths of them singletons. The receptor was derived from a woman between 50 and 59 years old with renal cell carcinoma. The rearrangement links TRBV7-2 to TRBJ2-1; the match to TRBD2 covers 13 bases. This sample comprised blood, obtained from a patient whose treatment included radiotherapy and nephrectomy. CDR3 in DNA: TGTGCCAGCAGCAGGACTAGCGGGGGGCAGTTCTTC. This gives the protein CASSRTSGGQFF.